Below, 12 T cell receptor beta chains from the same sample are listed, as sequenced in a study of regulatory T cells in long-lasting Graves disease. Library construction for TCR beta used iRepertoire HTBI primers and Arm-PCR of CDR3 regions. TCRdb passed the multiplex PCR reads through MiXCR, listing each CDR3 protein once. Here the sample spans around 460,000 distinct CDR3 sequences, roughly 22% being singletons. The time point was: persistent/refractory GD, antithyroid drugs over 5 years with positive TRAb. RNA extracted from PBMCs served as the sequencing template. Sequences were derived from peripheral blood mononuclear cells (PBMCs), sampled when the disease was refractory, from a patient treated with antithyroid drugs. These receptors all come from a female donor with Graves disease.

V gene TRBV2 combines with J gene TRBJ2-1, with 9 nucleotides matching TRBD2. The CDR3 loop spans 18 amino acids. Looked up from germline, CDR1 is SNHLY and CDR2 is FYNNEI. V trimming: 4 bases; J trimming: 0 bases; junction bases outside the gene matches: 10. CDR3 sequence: CASSGTSGRFSSYNEQFF. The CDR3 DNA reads TGTGCCAGCAGTGGAACTAGCGGGCGTTTTAGCTCCTACAATGAGCAGTTCTTC. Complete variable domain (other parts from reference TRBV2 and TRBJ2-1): EPEVTQTPSHQVTQMGQEVILRCVPISNHLYFYWYRQILGQKVEFLVSFYNNEISEKSEIFDDQFSVERPDGSNFTLKIRSTKLEDSAMYFCASSGTSGRFSSYNEQFFGPGTRLTVL.

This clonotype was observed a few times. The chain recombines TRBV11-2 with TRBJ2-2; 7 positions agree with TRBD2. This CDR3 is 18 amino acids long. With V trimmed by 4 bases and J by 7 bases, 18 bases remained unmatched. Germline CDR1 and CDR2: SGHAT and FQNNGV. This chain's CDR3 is CASSSLKREAFGVGELFF. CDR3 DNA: TGTGCCAGCAGCTCCCTTAAACGGGAGGCCTTTGGAGTCGGGGAGCTGTTTTTT.

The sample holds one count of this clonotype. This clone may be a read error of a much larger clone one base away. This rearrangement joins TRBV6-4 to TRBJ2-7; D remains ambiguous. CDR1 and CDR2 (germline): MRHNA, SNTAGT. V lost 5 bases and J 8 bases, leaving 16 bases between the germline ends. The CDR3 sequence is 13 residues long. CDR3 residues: CASSFSPQNKQYF. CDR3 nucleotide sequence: TGTGCCAGCAGTTTCAGCCCACAGAACAAGCAGTACTTC.

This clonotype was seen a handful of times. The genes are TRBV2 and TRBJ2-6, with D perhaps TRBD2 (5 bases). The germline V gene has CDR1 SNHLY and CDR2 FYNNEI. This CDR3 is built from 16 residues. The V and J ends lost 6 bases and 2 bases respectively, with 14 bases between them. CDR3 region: CASSASVGAGANVLTF. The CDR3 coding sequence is TGTGCCAGCAGCGCCTCCGTCGGGGCTGGGGCCAACGTCCTGACTTTC.

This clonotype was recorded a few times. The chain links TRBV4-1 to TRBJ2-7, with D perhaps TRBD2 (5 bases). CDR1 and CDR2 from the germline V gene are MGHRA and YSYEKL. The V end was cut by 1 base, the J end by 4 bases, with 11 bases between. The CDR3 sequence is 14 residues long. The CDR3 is CASSQARRTYEQYF. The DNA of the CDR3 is TGCGCCAGCAGCCAAGCCAGGAGGACGTACGAGCAGTACTTC.

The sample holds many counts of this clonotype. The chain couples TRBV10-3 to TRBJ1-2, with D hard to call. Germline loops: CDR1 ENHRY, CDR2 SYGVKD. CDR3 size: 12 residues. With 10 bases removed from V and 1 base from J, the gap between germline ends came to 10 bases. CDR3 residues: CATTVDNYGYTF. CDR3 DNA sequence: TGTGCCACTACCGTGGATAACTATGGCTACACCTTC.

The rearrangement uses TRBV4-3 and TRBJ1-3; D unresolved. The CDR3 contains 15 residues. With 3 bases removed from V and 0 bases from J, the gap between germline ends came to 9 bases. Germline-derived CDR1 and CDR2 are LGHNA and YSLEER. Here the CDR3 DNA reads TGCGCCAGCAGCCAGTCCAGGAGCTCTGGAAACACCATATATTTT. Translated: CASSQSRSSGNTIYF.

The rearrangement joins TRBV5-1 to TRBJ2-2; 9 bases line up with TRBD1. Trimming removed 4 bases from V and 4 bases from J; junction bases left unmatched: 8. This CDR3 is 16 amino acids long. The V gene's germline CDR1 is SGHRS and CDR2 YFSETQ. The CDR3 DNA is TGCGCCAGCAGCCCTACAGGGGGCTGGCGCACCGGGGAGCTGTTTTTT. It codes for CASSPTGGWRTGELFF.

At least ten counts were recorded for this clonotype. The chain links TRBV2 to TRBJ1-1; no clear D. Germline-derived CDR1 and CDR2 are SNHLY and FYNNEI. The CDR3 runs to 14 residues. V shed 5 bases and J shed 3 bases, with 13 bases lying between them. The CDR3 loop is CASSLSGLDTEAFF. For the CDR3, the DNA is TGTGCCAGCAGTTTAAGCGGGTTGGACACTGAAGCTTTCTTT.

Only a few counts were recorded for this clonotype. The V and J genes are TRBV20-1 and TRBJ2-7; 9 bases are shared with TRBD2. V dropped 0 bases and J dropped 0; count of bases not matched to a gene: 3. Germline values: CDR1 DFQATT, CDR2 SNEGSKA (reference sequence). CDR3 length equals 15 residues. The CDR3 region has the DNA TGCAGTGCTAGAGAAGCGGGAGGCCGCTCCTACGAGCAGTACTTC. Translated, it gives CSAREAGGRSYEQYF.

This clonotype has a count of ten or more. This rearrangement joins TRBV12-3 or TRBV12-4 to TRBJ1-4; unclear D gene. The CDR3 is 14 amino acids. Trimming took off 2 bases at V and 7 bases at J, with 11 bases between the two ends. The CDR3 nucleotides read TGTGCCAGCAGTTTACCGGGGATTGGTGAAAAACTGTTTTTT. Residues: CASSLPGIGEKLFF.

CDR3 amino acids: CAAAGTPPNSPLHF. The CDR3 DNA reads TGTGCCGCTGCGGGGACACCCCCTAATTCACCCCTCCACTTT. The gene calls are TRBV6-1 and TRBJ1-6, with D perhaps matching TRBD1 (6 bases). Looked up from germline, CDR1 is MNHNS and CDR2 is SASEGT. The V gene lost 11 bases and the J gene lost 6 bases, with 17 bases spanning the gap. CDR3 length: 14 amino acids.